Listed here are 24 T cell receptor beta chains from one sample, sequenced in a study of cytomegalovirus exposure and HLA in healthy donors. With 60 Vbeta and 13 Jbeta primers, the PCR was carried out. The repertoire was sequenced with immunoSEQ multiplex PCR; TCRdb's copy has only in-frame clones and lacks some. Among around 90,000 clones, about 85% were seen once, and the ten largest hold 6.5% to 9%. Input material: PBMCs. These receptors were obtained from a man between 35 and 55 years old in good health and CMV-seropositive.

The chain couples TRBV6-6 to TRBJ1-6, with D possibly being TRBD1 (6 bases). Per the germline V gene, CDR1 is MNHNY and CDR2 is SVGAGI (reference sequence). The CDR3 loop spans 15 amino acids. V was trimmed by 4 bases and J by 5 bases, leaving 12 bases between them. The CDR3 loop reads CASSWGGPDNSPLHF. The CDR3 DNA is TGTGCCAGCAGTTGGGGGGGGCCTGATAATTCACCCCTCCACTTT.

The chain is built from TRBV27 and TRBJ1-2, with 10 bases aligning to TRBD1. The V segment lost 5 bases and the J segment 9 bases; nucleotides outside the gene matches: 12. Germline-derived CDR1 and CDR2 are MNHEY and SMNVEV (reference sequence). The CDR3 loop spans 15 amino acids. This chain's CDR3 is CASSPYRQGAWSYTF. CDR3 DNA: TGTGCCAGCAGTCCCTACCGACAGGGGGCCTGGAGCTACACCTTC.

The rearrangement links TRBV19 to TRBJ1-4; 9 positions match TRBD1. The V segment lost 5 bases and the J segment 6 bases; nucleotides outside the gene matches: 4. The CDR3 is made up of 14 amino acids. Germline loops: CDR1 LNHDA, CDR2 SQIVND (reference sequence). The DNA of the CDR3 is TGTGCCAGTAGTCAGACAGGGGGGTATGAAAAACTGTTTTTT. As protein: CASSQTGGYEKLFF.

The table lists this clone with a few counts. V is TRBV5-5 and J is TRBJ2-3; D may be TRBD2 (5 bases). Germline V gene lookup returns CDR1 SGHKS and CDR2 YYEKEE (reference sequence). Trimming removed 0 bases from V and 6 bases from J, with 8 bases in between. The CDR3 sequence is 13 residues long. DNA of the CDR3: TGTGCCAGCAGCTTGGTTGGCGGGGATACGCAGTATTTT. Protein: CASSLVGGDTQYF.

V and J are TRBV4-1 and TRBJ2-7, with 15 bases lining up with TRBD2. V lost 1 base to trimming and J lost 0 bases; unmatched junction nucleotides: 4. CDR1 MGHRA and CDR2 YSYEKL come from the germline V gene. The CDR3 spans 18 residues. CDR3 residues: CASSQGGTSGRSSYEQYF. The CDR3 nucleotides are TGCGCCAGCAGCCAAGGCGGGACTAGCGGGAGGAGCTCCTACGAGCAGTACTTC.

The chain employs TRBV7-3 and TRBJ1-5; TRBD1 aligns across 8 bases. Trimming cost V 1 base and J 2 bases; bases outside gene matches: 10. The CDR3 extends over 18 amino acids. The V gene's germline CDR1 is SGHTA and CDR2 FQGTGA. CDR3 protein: CASSLIAGGRLCNQPQHF. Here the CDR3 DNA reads TGTGCCAGCAGCTTAATTGCAGGGGGCAGACTTTGCAATCAGCCCCAGCATTTT.

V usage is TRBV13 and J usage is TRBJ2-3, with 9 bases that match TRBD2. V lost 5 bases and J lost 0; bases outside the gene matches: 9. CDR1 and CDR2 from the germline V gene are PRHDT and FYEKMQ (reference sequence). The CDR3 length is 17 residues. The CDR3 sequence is CASSPSPGTSSTDTQYF. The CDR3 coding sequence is TGTGCCAGCAGCCCAAGCCCCGGGACTAGCAGCACAGATACGCAGTATTTT.

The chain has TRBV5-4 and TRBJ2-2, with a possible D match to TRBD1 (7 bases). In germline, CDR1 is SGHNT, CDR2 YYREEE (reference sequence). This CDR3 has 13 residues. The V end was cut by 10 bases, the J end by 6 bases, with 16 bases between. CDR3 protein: CAVRGAIAGELFF. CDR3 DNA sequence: TGTGCCGTCAGGGGGGCGATCGCCGGGGAGCTGTTTTTT.

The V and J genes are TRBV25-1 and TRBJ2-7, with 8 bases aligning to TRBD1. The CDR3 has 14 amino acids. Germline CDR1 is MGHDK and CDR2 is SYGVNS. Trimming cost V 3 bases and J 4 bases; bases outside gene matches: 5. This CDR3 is CASSDGRGLYEQYF. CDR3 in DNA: TGTGCCAGCAGTGACGGCAGGGGGCTATACGAGCAGTACTTC.

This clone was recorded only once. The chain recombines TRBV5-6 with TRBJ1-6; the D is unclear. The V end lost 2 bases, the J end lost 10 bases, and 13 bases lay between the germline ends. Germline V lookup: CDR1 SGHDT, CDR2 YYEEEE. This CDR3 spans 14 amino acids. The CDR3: CASSLRQGPSPLHF. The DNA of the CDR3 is TGTGCCAGCAGCTTAAGACAAGGTCCCTCACCCCTCCACTTT. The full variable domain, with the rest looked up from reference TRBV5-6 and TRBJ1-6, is DAGVTQSPTHLIKTRGQQVTLRCSPKSGHDTVSWYQQALGQGPQFIFQYYEEEERQRGNFPDRFSGHQFPNYSSELNVNALLLGDSALYLCASSLRQGPSPLHFGNGTRLTVT.

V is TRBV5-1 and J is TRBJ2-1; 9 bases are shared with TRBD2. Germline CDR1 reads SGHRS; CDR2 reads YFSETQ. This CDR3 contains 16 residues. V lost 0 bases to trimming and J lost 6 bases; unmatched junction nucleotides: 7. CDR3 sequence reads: CASSLGGGRAFNEQFF. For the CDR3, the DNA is TGCGCCAGCAGCTTGGGGGGCGGGAGGGCCTTCAATGAGCAGTTCTTC.

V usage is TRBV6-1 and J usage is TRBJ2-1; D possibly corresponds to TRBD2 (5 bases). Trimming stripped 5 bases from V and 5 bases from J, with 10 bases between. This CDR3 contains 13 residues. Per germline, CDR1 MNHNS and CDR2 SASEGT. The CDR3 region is CASSRGLDNEQFF. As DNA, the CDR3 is TGTGCCAGCAGTAGAGGACTGGACAATGAGCAGTTCTTC.

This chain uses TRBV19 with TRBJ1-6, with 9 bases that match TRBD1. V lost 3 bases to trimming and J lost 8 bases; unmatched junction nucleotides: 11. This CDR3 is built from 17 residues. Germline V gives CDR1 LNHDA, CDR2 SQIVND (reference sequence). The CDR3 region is CASSIRGQGRKDSPLHF. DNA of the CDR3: TGTGCCAGTAGTATCCGAGGACAGGGGAGGAAGGATTCACCCCTCCACTTT.

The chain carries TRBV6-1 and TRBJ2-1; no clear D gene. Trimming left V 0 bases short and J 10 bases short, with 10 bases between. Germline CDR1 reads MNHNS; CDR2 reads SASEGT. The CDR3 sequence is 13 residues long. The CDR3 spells CASSEALRWEQFF. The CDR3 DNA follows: TGTGCCAGCAGTGAAGCCCTTAGATGGGAGCAGTTCTTC.

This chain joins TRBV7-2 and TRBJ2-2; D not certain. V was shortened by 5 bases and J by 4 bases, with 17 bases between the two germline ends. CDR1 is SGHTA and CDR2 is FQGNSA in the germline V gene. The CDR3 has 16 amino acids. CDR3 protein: CASSVFAAPSTGELFF. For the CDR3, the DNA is TGTGCCAGCAGCGTTTTCGCGGCCCCTTCCACCGGGGAGCTGTTTTTT.

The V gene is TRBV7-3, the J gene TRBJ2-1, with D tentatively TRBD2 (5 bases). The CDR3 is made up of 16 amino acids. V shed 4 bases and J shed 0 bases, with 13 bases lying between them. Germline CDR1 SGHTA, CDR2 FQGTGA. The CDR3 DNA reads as TGTGCCAGCAGCTCCCTCGTCGGGGTCTCCTACAATGAGCAGTTCTTC. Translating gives CASSSLVGVSYNEQFF.

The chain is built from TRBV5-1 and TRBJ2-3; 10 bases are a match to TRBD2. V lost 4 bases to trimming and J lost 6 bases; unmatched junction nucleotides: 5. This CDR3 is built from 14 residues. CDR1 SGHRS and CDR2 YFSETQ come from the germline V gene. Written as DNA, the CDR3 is TGCGCCAGCAGCGCCGGGACTAGCGTGGATACGCAGTATTTT. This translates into CASSAGTSVDTQYF.

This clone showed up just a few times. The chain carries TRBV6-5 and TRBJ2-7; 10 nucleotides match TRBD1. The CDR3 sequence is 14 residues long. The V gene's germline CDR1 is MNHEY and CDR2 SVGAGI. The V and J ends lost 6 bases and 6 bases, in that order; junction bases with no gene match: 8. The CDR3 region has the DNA TGTGCCAGCAGGATCCGGGACAGGGGTGTCGAGCAGTACTTC. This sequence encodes CASRIRDRGVEQYF.

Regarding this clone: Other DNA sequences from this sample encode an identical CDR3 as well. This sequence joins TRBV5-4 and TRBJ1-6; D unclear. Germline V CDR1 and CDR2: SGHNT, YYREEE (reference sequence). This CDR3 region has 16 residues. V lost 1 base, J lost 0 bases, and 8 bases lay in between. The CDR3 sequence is CASSLFRVSYNSPLHF. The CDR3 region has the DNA TGTGCCAGCAGCTTGTTTAGAGTCTCCTATAATTCACCCCTCCACTTT.

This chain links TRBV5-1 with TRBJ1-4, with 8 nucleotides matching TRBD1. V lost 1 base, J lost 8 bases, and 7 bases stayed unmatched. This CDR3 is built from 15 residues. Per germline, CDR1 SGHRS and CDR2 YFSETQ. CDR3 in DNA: TGCGCCAGCAGCTTGATAGGACAGGGAAACGAAAAACTGTTTTTT. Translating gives CASSLIGQGNEKLFF. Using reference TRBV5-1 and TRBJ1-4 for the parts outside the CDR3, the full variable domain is KAGVTQTPRYLIKTRGQQVTLSCSPISGHRSVSWYQQTPGQGLQFLFEYFSETQRNKGNFPGRFSGRQFSNSRSEMNVSTLELGDSALYLCASSLIGQGNEKLFFGSGTQLSVL.

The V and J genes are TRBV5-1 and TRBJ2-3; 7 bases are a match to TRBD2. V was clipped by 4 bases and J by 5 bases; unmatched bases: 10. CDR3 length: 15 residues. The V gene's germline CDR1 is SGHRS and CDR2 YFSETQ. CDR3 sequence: CASSGASGRGDTQYF. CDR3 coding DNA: TGCGCCAGCAGCGGGGCTAGCGGCAGAGGAGATACGCAGTATTTT.

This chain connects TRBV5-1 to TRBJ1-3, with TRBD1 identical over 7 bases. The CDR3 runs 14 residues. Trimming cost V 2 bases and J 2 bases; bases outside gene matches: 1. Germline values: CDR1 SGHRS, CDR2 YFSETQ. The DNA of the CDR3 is TGCGCCAGCAGCTTACAGGGGACTGGAAACACCATATATTTT. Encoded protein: CASSLQGTGNTIYF.

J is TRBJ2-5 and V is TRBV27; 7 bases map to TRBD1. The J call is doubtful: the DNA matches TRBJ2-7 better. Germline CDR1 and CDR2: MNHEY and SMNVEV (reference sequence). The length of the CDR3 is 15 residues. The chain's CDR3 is CASKRTGDTPYEQYF. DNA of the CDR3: TGTGCCAGTAAAAGGACAGGAGACACCCCTTACGAGCAGTACTTC.

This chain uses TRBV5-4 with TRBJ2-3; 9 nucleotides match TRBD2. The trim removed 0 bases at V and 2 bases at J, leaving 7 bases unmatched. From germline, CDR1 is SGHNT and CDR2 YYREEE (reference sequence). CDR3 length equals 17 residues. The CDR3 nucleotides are TGTGCCAGCAGCTTGGTGCGGGGGGGCCGAAACACAGATACGCAGTATTTT. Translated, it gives CASSLVRGGRNTDTQYF.